This TCR beta chain came from a study of T cell changes during pregnancy in multiple sclerosis. Libraries were prepared by immunoSEQ multiplex PCR; TCRdb keeps only in-frame clonotypes and omits some of them. The sample contains around 51,000 clones, 93% of which appear only once. In germline, CDR1 is KGHSH, CDR2 LQKENI. V was pared by 3 bases and J by 2 bases, with 14 bases between. The CDR3 has 16 amino acids. The sequences come from peripheral blood, collected in the second trimester of pregnancy. V and J are TRBV18 and TRBJ1-3; possible D gene TRBD1, 5 bases. This clonotype was obtained from a female donor with multiple sclerosis, enrolled in a pregnancy study. CDR3 sequence (DNA): TGTGCCAGCTCACCGAGCGGGGCTTTCGCTGGAAACACCATATATTTT. It translates to CASSPSGAFAGNTIYF.